This T cell receptor (beta chain) was identified during a study of T cell repertoires in cytomegalovirus infection (dated by TCRdb to the late 2010s). A note on the overall study: Donor HLA type was relevant to the analysis, as public TCR beta signatures indicated carriage of CMV infection together with the matching HLA type.

CDR1 and CDR2 are read off the germline V gene as SGHRS and YFSETQ. Taken from cysteine to phenylalanine, the CDR3 has 17 residues. Kept here is only the CDR3 DNA, which spans 51 bases and is read in frame from base 1. Unmatched junction bases come to 10, with V trimmed by 4 bases and J by 0 bases. What the research found in general, with its limitations: In both this cohort and an independent roughly 330-donor cohort, the cumulative frequency of public TCR beta family members distinguished carriers of CMV infection plus the relevant HLA type. The ex vivo response was dominated by HLA-C-restricted CMV-specific TCR beta clonotypes, which also provided the single most frequent clonotype in two of eight donors.

As for this clonotype: This clone's antigen is unknown. There are no base qualities to consult, and no much larger clone falls within one base.

This sample was sequenced with an Illumina HiSeq 1500. TCRdb cleaned the public reads at Q25 with fastp, built clones with MiXCR and kept in-frame beta chains. Rows matching on CDR3 protein sequence are summarized as one entry with the most common DNA and genes. The sample yields around 94,000 distinct CDR3 sequences; 16% were counted once. 6.5% to 9.5% of the sample goes to the ten largest clones. The chain couples TRBV5-1 to TRBJ1-1, with 9 bases in between that match TRBD1. The sample was PBMCs. This TCR derives from a human donor in good health (CMV status not recorded). Some clones in this sample may be carry-over from other donors' samples. The DNA is as follows: TGCGCCAGCAGCAAACAATCGGGACAGGGTATGAACACTGAAGCTTTCTTT. Its translation is CASSKQSGQGMNTEAFF.